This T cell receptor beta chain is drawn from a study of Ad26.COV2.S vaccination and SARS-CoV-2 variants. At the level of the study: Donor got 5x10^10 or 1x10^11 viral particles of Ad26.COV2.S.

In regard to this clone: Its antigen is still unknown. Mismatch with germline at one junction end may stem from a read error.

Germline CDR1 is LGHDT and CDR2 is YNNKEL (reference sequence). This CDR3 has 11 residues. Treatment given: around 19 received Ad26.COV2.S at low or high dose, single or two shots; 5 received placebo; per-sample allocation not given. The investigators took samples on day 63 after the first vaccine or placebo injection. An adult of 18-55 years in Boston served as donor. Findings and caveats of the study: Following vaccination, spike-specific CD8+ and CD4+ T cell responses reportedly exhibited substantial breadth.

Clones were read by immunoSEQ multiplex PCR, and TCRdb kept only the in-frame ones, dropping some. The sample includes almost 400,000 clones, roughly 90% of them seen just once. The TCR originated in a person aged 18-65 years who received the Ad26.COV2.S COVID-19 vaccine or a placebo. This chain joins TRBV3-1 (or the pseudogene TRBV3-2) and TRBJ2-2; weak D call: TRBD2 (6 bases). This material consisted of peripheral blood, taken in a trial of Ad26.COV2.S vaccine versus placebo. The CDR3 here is CASTDYGGLFF. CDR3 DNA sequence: TGTGCCAGCACCGACTACGGGGGGCTGTTTTTT.